Listed below are T cell receptor beta chains from one sample, sequenced in a study of blood T cell repertoires in COVID-19. Sequencing was performed with immunoSEQ multiplex PCR; in TCRdb, only in-frame clones are kept and a portion is missing. The sample includes 58,000 or so clones, about 78% of them seen just once. The sequenced sample consisted of peripheral blood. These receptor sequences come from a human donor in a cohort sampled during active COVID-19. CDR3s include the opening cysteine and the closing phenylalanine or tryptophan. The order of the fields is D gene, V gene, J gene, clone size, CDR3 length, CDR3 protein, CDR3 DNA. D genes are given only for firm matches. Rows may omit the clone size; those that give it use once, few, many or a size class.

NA	TRBV7-9	TRBJ1-3	NA	15	CASSLAGSSGNTIYF	TGTGCCAGCAGCTTAGCGGGGAGCTCTGGAAACACCATATATTTT
NA	TRBV30	TRBJ2-1	NA	12	CAWSVIEIEQFF	TGTGCCTGGAGTGTAATCGAGATTGAGCAGTTCTTC
TRBD2	TRBV4-3	TRBJ2-7	NA	17	CASSQAHSGISSYEQYF	TGCGCCAGCAGCCAAGCTCACAGCGGGATTAGCTCCTACGAGCAGTACTTC
TRBD1	TRBV6-6	TRBJ1-1	NA	13	CASRDRGEAEAFF	TGTGCCAGCAGGGACAGGGGCGAGGCTGAAGCTTTCTTT
NA	TRBV19	TRBJ2-6	NA	17	CASTPVDRGPGANVLTF	TGTGCCAGTACCCCGGTGGATCGAGGTCCCGGGGCCAACGTCCTGACTTTC
TRBD1	TRBV18	TRBJ1-6	NA	15	CASSPGTGPNSPLHF	TGTGCCAGCTCACCGGGGACAGGCCCGAATTCACCCCTCCACTTT
NA	TRBV27	TRBJ2-7	NA	15	CASSPLTGPTYEQYF	TGTGCCAGCAGTCCCCTTACCGGTCCTACCTACGAGCAGTACTTC
TRBD1	TRBV5-1	TRBJ2-7	NA	16	CASSLNRGRGSYEQYF	TGCGCCAGCAGCTTAAACAGGGGAAGGGGCTCCTACGAGCAGTACTTC
NA	TRBV18	TRBJ1-1	NA	13	CASSITGNTEAFF	TGTGCCAGCTCAATTACAGGGAACACTGAAGCTTTCTTT
NA	TRBV11-2	TRBJ1-1	once	14	CASSLVGRYTEAFF	TGTGCCAGCAGCTTAGTGGGGAGATACACTGAAGCTTTCTTT
NA	TRBV7-8	TRBJ2-7	few	14	CASSLVGTSYEQYF	TGTGCCAGCAGCTTAGTTGGTACTTCCTACGAGCAGTACTTC
NA	TRBV28	TRBJ1-1	NA	14	CASSSSGLNTEAFF	TGTGCCAGCAGTTCGTCAGGGCTGAACACTGAAGCTTTCTTT
TRBD2	TRBV19	TRBJ2-5	NA	15	CASSILAGSEETQYF	TGTGCCAGTAGTATACTAGCGGGGTCGGAAGAGACCCAGTACTTC
NA	TRBV7-7	TRBJ2-1	NA	18	CASSLDPGTPSSYNEQFF	TGTGCTAGCAGCTTAGATCCGGGGACTCCAAGCTCCTACAATGAGCAGTTCTTC
TRBD1	TRBV5-6	TRBJ1-1	NA	15	CASSLWWTGVTEAFF	TGTGCCAGCAGCTTGTGGTGGACAGGGGTCACTGAAGCTTTCTTT
NA	TRBV19	TRBJ1-2	NA	18	CASSSLLDKWSYSYGYTF	TGTGCCAGTAGTTCCCTGCTGGACAAATGGTCGTATAGCTATGGCTACACCTTC
NA	TRBV4-1	TRBJ1-4	NA	16	CASSLTRGGANEKLFF	TGCGCCAGCAGCCTGACGAGGGGGGGAGCTAATGAAAAACTGTTTTTT
NA	TRBV2	TRBJ2-3	NA	16	CASSGGRGSSTDTQYF	TGTGCCAGCAGTGGGGGGAGGGGGTCAAGCACAGATACGCAGTATTTT
NA	TRBV28	TRBJ2-3	NA	16	CASSLFGQSSTDTQYF	TGTGCCAGCAGTCTGTTTGGACAGTCCAGCACAGATACGCAGTATTTT
TRBD1	TRBV5-5	TRBJ1-6	NA	14	CASSFRTGYSPLHF	TGTGCCAGCAGCTTCCGGACAGGGTATTCACCCCTCCACTTT
TRBD2	TRBV10-2	TRBJ2-1	NA	17	CASSESLAGDLRNEQFF	TGCGCCAGCAGTGAGTCGCTAGCGGGAGATTTGAGGAATGAGCAGTTCTTC
TRBD1	TRBV15	TRBJ2-7	NA	12	CATSRTGFEQYF	TGTGCCACCAGCAGGACAGGGTTCGAGCAGTACTTC
NA	TRBV19	TRBJ2-7	many	13	CASSGSSTYEQYF	TGTGCCAGTTCAGGATCAAGTACCTACGAGCAGTACTTC
NA	TRBV27	TRBJ2-3	NA	16	CASSPRPTVFGDTQYF	TGTGCCAGCAGTCCCAGACCCACGGTGTTCGGGGATACGCAGTATTTT
NA	TRBV19	TRBJ1-1	many	18	CASSFITGIGLGDTEAFF	TGTGCCAGCTCTTTTATTACAGGGATAGGTCTAGGTGACACTGAAGCTTTCTTT
NA	TRBV5-6	TRBJ2-5	NA	14	CASSLQGPEETQYF	TGTGCCAGCAGCCTTCAGGGGCCGGAAGAGACCCAGTACTTC
TRBD2	TRBV5-1	TRBJ2-2	NA	16	CASSFRTSGATGELFF	TGCGCCAGCAGCTTCCGGACTAGCGGGGCCACCGGGGAGCTGTTTTTT
TRBD2	TRBV30	TRBJ2-5	NA	13	CAWSGGAQETQYF	TGTGCCTGGAGCGGGGGGGCTCAAGAGACCCAGTACTTC
TRBD1	TRBV6-5	TRBJ1-3	NA	15	CASSLRQGRGNTIYF	TGTGCCAGCAGTCTAAGACAGGGGCGTGGAAACACCATATATTTT
TRBD1	TRBV29-1	TRBJ2-7	NA	14	CSVQGQGVNYEQYF	TGCAGCGTGCAAGGACAGGGGGTTAACTACGAGCAGTACTTC
NA	TRBV11-2	TRBJ2-5	NA	16	CASSLVGAGLQETQYF	TGTGCCAGCAGCTTAGTGGGGGCGGGTCTGCAAGAGACCCAGTACTTC
TRBD1	TRBV28	TRBJ1-2	NA	14	CASSLRDRVYGYTF	TGTGCCAGCAGTTTAAGGGACAGGGTCTATGGCTACACCTTC
TRBD1	TRBV5-8	TRBJ1-5	NA	17	CASSPGQGAFSNQPQHF	TGTGCCAGCAGCCCGGGACAGGGGGCATTTAGCAATCAGCCCCAGCATTTT
NA	TRBV29-1	TRBJ1-2	NA	12	CSVFSGNYGYTF	TGCAGCGTTTTCTCGGGAAACTATGGCTACACCTTC
NA	TRBV19	TRBJ1-3	NA	17	CASSITLTASSGNTIYF	TGTGCCAGTAGTATAACCCTGACAGCGAGCTCTGGAAACACCATATATTTT
NA	TRBV7-8	TRBJ2-7	NA	15	CASSSRQFNSYEQYF	TGTGCCAGCAGCTCGCGACAGTTTAATTCCTACGAGCAGTACTTC
TRBD1	TRBV7-2	TRBJ1-2	NA	13	CASSLATGGGYTF	TGTGCCAGCAGCTTAGCCACAGGGGGGGGCTACACCTTC
NA	TRBV28	TRBJ2-7	NA	11	CASTGSYEQYF	TGTGCCAGCACGGGATCCTACGAGCAGTACTTC
TRBD1	TRBV13	TRBJ1-5	medium-sized	14	CASSSGQDNQPQHF	TGTGCCAGCAGCTCTGGACAGGACAATCAGCCCCAGCATTTT
NA	TRBV19	TRBJ1-2	NA	14	CASSIDGASDGYTF	TGTGCCAGTAGTATAGATGGGGCGTCGGATGGCTACACCTTC
TRBD1	TRBV11-1	TRBJ1-3	NA	15	CASSLNWDSGNTIYF	TGTGCCAGCAGCCTAAATTGGGACAGCGGAAACACCATATATTTT
TRBD1	TRBV28	TRBJ2-7	NA	16	CASSFVWTGSSYEQYF	TGTGCCAGCAGTTTCGTTTGGACAGGGAGCTCCTACGAGCAGTACTTC
TRBD1	TRBV4-3	TRBJ2-7	once	18	CASSQSVRGQGVAYEQYF	TGCGCCAGCAGCCAATCCGTCAGGGGGCAGGGAGTCGCATACGAGCAGTACTTC
TRBD1	TRBV2	TRBJ2-7	NA	15	CASPIPRDRAYEQYF	TGTGCCAGCCCAATCCCTCGGGACAGGGCATACGAGCAGTACTTC
TRBD1	TRBV7-2	TRBJ1-1	NA	16	CASSLGTGFRGTEAFF	TGTGCCAGCAGCCTAGGGACAGGTTTTAGGGGCACTGAAGCTTTCTTT
TRBD2	TRBV24-1	TRBJ2-1	once	13	CAIGGGAGNEQFF	TGTGCCATCGGCGGGGGGGCCGGGAATGAGCAGTTCTTC
TRBD2	TRBV6-2/TRBV6-3	TRBJ2-1	NA	17	CASSSTSGRPPYNEQFF	TGTGCCAGCAGTTCAACTAGCGGGAGGCCCCCCTACAATGAGCAGTTCTTC
TRBD1	TRBV19	TRBJ1-5	once	15	CASSADRGPKWTQHF	TGTGCCAGTAGTGCCGACAGGGGCCCGAAATGGACCCAGCATTTT
NA	TRBV24-1	TRBJ1-5	NA	14	CATSAAGINQPQHF	TGTGCCACCAGTGCGGCGGGGATCAATCAGCCCCAGCATTTT
NA	TRBV30	TRBJ2-1	NA	11	CAWTGLDEQFF	TGTGCCTGGACAGGGCTCGATGAGCAGTTCTTC
NA	TRBV18	TRBJ1-3	NA	17	CASSPTRQLYSGNTIYF	TGTGCCAGCTCACCTACGAGACAGCTTTACTCTGGAAACACCATATATTTT
NA	TRBV9	TRBJ2-1	NA	11	CASSLRGEQFF	TGTGCCAGCAGCCTCCGGGGGGAGCAGTTCTTC
TRBD1	TRBV19	TRBJ1-5	NA	17	CASSAPGQGASNQPQHF	TGTGCCAGTAGTGCACCGGGACAGGGGGCAAGCAATCAGCCCCAGCATTTT
TRBD2	TRBV5-1	TRBJ2-3	NA	16	CASSPGTSGTTDTQYF	TGCGCCAGCAGCCCTGGGACTAGCGGGACCACAGATACGCAGTATTTT
TRBD1	TRBV19	TRBJ1-1	NA	14	CASSPGTGGSEAFF	TGTGCCAGTAGTCCAGGGACAGGGGGCTCTGAAGCTTTCTTT
TRBD1	TRBV19	TRBJ1-5	few	14	CASSNRGLGQPQHF	TGTGCCAGTAGTAACAGGGGGCTGGGGCAGCCCCAGCATTTT
NA	TRBV7-8	TRBJ1-1	few	13	CASSLALGTEAFF	TGTGCCAGCAGCTTAGCCCTAGGCACTGAAGCTTTCTTT
TRBD1	TRBV10-2	TRBJ2-7	once	16	CASSGRTGGESDEQYF	TGCGCCAGCAGTGGAAGGACAGGGGGCGAGTCCGACGAGCAGTACTTC
NA	TRBV28	TRBJ1-5	NA	15	CASTFTRLNNQPQHF	TGTGCCAGCACCTTCACCCGACTGAACAATCAGCCCCAGCATTTT